The 8 T cell receptor beta chains reported below all come from one sample, sequenced in a study of blood T cell repertoires in COVID-19. TCRdb's copy holds only in-frame clones and misses some; the assay was immunoSEQ multiplex PCR. Of about 96,000 clones listed, approximately 84% were seen once; the top ten hold approximately 15%. Material: peripheral blood. Every receptor here comes from a woman in her sixties with acute or convalescent COVID-19.

The chain is built from TRBV28 and TRBJ1-2; tentative D call: TRBD1 (5 bases). Germline assignment: CDR1 MDHEN and CDR2 SYDVKM. The CDR3 is made up of 14 amino acids. V was cut by 1 base and J by 4 bases, with 10 bases left in between. The CDR3 DNA is TGTGCCAGCAGTTTATATCAGGGTACCTATGGCTACACCTTC. Translating gives CASSLYQGTYGYTF.

V gene TRBV28 combines with J gene TRBJ1-5; 8 nucleotides align to TRBD1. V shed 6 bases, J shed 6 bases, and the junction held 7 bases outside the gene matches. Germline values: CDR1 MDHEN, CDR2 SYDVKM. This CDR3 has 14 residues. The CDR3 region has the DNA TGTGCCAGCAGCCTCAGGGGGCGATTTCAGCCCCAGCATTTT. As protein: CASSLRGRFQPQHF.

The chain is built from TRBV15 and TRBJ1-2; perhaps TRBD1 as D (6 bases). This CDR3 comprises 13 residues. V lost 5 bases to trimming and J lost 2 bases, with 9 bases between them. The V gene's germline CDR1 is LNHNV and CDR2 YYDKDF (reference sequence). CDR3 nucleotides: TGTGCCACCAGCGGCGGACAGAACTATGGCTACACCTTC. Protein product: CATSGGQNYGYTF. Full variable domain (rest looked up from reference TRBV15 and TRBJ1-2): DAMVIQNPRYQVTQFGKPVTLSCSQTLNHNVMYWYQQKSSQAPKLLFHYYDKDFNNEADTPDNFQSRRPNTSFCFLDIRSPGLGDTAMYLCATSGGQNYGYTFGSGTRLTVV.

V is TRBV5-1 and J is TRBJ1-4; D is ambiguous. CDR1 is SGHRS and CDR2 is YFSETQ in the germline V gene. CDR3 length: 15 residues. With 4 bases removed from V and 3 bases from J, the gap between germline ends came to 13 bases. CDR3 loop: CASSGSGRPNEKLFF. CDR3 coding DNA: TGCGCCAGCAGCGGTTCGGGAAGACCTAATGAAAAACTGTTTTTT.

CDR3 sequence: CTSSQEPQMYNSPLHF. The CDR3, as DNA: TGCACCAGCAGCCAAGAGCCCCAGATGTATAATTCACCCCTCCACTTT. The chain links TRBV1 to TRBJ1-6; no DNA check was done on the table's D call, TRBD1. TRBV1 is a pseudogene locus. The length of the CDR3 is 16 residues.

The chain combines TRBV5-4 with TRBJ2-5, with D maybe TRBD2 (7 bases). In germline, CDR1 is SGHNT, CDR2 YYREEE (reference sequence). The CDR3 loop spans 14 amino acids. V shed 4 bases and J shed 2 bases, with 12 bases lying between them. The CDR3 region has the DNA TGTGCCAGCAGCATAAGGGGGGGGCAAGAGACCCAGTACTTC. It is translated as CASSIRGGQETQYF.

This clone was seen a handful of times. This chain connects TRBV6-5 to TRBJ1-2; D gene ambiguous. Germline V gives CDR1 MNHEY, CDR2 SVGAGI. V lost 6 bases and J lost 1, with 12 bases in between. This CDR3 has 14 amino acids. Here the CDR3 DNA reads TGTGCCAGCAGGAACCAACAGAGTAACTATGGCTACACCTTC. Its protein product is CASRNQQSNYGYTF.

The rearrangement joins TRBV5-1 to TRBJ1-2, with 7 bases lining up with TRBD1. CDR1 and CDR2 (germline): SGHRS, YFSETQ. There are 15 residues in the CDR3. V lost 4 bases, J lost 1 base, and 7 bases stayed unmatched. The DNA for the CDR3 is TGCGCCAGCAGCAGGGACAGACCTTTTAACTATGGCTACACCTTC. The encoded protein is CASSRDRPFNYGYTF.